What follows are 23 T cell receptor beta chains derived from one specimen sequenced in a study of patients and donors after allogeneic stem cell transplantation. TCRdb processed the RT-PCR reads anew with MiXCR; each CDR3 protein has one entry. The table has 200,000 to 250,000 distinct CDR3 sequences, roughly 15% seen once. The material sequenced was blood, either unsorted or a sorted T cell fraction (not recorded which). The receptor source for this set is a human donor who was either an allogeneic HSCT recipient or a stem cell or donor lymphocyte infusion donor (not recorded which). It is not recorded whose cells these are; they may come from a transplant donor.

The chain links TRBV20-1 to TRBJ2-1, with TRBD2 as a possible D gene (6 bases). V lost 0 bases to trimming and J lost 9 bases, with 15 bases between them. This CDR3 comprises 14 residues. Germline CDR1 and CDR2: DFQATT and SNEGSKA (reference sequence). This chain's CDR3 is CSAREQPSVGEQFF. CDR3 coding DNA: TGCAGTGCTAGAGAACAGCCTAGCGTAGGTGAGCAGTTCTTC.

This clonotype occurred many times. The V and J genes are TRBV12-3 or TRBV12-4 and TRBJ1-5; a weak D match, TRBD1 (6 bases). This CDR3 contains 14 residues. V was cut by 3 bases and J by 5 bases, with 11 bases left in between. CDR3 nucleotide sequence: TGTGCCAGCAGTTTGTGGACAGATGATCAGCCCCAGCATTTT. This gives the protein CASSLWTDDQPQHF.

The gene calls are TRBV7-3 and TRBJ1-1; possible D gene TRBD1, 5 bases. This CDR3 is 14 amino acids long. The V and J ends lost 3 bases and 6 bases respectively, with 14 bases between them. The germline CDR1 and CDR2 sequences are SGHTA and FQGTGA. The CDR3 spells CASSLGGDGAEAFF. The CDR3 DNA reads TGTGCCAGCAGCTTGGGGGGGGACGGGGCTGAAGCTTTCTTT. The full variable domain, its missing parts supplied by reference TRBV7-3 and TRBJ1-1, is GAGVSQTPSNKVTEKGKYVELRCDPISGHTALYWYRQSLGQGPEFLIYFQGTGAADDSGLPNDRFFAVRPEGSVSTLKIQRTERGDSAVYLCASSLGGDGAEAFFGQGTRLTVV.

The sample holds many counts of this clonotype. The genes are TRBV29-1 and TRBJ2-7, with TRBD1 matching over 8 bases. This CDR3 is built from 16 residues. The V segment lost 5 bases and the J segment 1 base; nucleotides outside the gene matches: 13. The germline V gene encodes CDR1 SQVTM and CDR2 ANQGSEA. The CDR3 loop is CSVTPGQGVRSYEQYF. CDR3 DNA: TGCAGCGTTACGCCCGGACAGGGCGTTAGATCCTACGAGCAGTACTTC.

This clonotype was recorded many times. The J gene is TRBJ2-1, the V gene TRBV6-2 or TRBV6-3, with TRBD2 as a possible D gene (5 bases). This CDR3 contains 13 residues. Trimming took 5 bases from V and 0 from J, leaving 5 bases between them. CDR1 and CDR2 from the germline V gene are MNHEY and SVGEGT. The CDR3 DNA reads TGTGCCAGCAGTACTAGCTCCTACAATGAGCAGTTCTTC. Its protein product is CASSTSSYNEQFF.

This clonotype showed up many times. The chain combines TRBV30 with TRBJ2-3, with 11 bases fitting TRBD2. Germline V gene lookup returns CDR1 GTSNPN and CDR2 SVGIG (reference sequence). This CDR3 has 16 amino acids. The V segment lost 5 bases and the J segment 1 base; nucleotides outside the gene matches: 8. The CDR3 region is CAWLAGGVRGTDTQYF. The CDR3 DNA reads TGTGCCTGGTTAGCGGGAGGGGTGCGTGGCACAGATACGCAGTATTTT.

This clonotype was picked up many times. The chain combines TRBV6-1 with TRBJ2-3, with 8 bases matching TRBD2. Germline V CDR1 and CDR2: MNHNS, SASEGT. This CDR3 contains 15 residues. With 6 bases clipped from V and 1 base from J, the junction kept 6 bases outside the gene matches. The CDR3 is CASSPSGRGTDTQYF. The CDR3 DNA reads as TGTGCCAGCAGCCCTAGCGGGCGAGGCACAGATACGCAGTATTTT.

In this sample, this clonotype turned up a few times. The chain employs TRBV4-3 and TRBJ2-1; D is unresolved. Germline V gives CDR1 LGHNA, CDR2 YSLEER. V was clipped by 4 bases and J by 0 bases, with 10 bases between them. This CDR3 has 15 amino acids. The DNA of the CDR3 is TGCGCCAGCAGCCGGACGTTAACCTCCTACAATGAGCAGTTCTTC. Its protein is CASSRTLTSYNEQFF.

This clonotype has just one count. CDR3 region: CATSRARTGELFF. The CDR3 coding sequence is TGTGCCACCAGCAGAGCTCGGACGGGGGAGCTGTTTTTT. The chain combines TRBV15 with TRBJ2-2; D gene uncertain. V was trimmed by 1 base and J by 8 bases, leaving 8 bases between them. Germline-derived CDR1 and CDR2 are LNHNV and YYDKDF (reference sequence). The CDR3 extends over 13 amino acids.

The CDR3 is CATSPRNRVPPEAFF. CDR3 coding DNA: TGTGCCACCAGCCCTCGGAACAGGGTACCCCCTGAAGCTTTCTTT. The J gene is TRBJ1-1, the V gene TRBV15; D is possibly TRBD1 (6 bases). CDR1 LNHNV and CDR2 YYDKDF come from the germline V gene (reference sequence). The V end was cut by 5 bases, the J end by 6 bases, with 19 bases between. The CDR3 has 15 residues.

The rearrangement links TRBV20-1 to TRBJ1-1; D gene uncertain. V gave up 6 bases and J gave up 4 bases, with 15 bases separating them. CDR3 length: 13 residues. Looked up from germline, CDR1 is DFQATT and CDR2 is SNEGSKA (reference sequence). The CDR3: CSATRGVGTEAFF. CDR3 nucleotides: TGCAGTGCGACTCGGGGTGTGGGCACTGAAGCTTTCTTT.

The chain is built from TRBV7-3 and TRBJ1-1; D not resolved. CDR1 and CDR2 from the germline V gene are SGHTA and FQGTGA. Trimming stripped 6 bases from V and 4 bases from J, with 15 bases between. The CDR3 consists of 14 residues. In nucleotides, the CDR3 is TGTGCCAGCAGTTTTGCCGGGGAGGGCACTGAAGCTTTCTTT. Translated, it gives CASSFAGEGTEAFF.

This clonotype has only a few counts. The chain joins TRBV20-1 to TRBJ1-3; 7 positions agree with TRBD1. Germline V gene lookup returns CDR1 DFQATT and CDR2 SNEGSKA (reference sequence). V shed 6 bases, J shed 5 bases, and the junction held 16 bases outside the gene matches. The CDR3 spans 16 residues. CDR3 protein: CSAGGTTTGKRNTIYF. DNA of the CDR3: TGCAGTGCCGGGGGGACCACGACAGGGAAACGAAACACCATATATTTT.

This clonotype was observed a few times. J is TRBJ2-7 and V is TRBV2, with 9 bases matching TRBD1. Germline CDR1 SNHLY, CDR2 FYNNEI. V dropped 5 bases and J dropped 2; count of bases not matched to a gene: 16. The CDR3 has 18 residues. The CDR3 DNA is TGTGCCAGCAGTTACTTCGCCTCCACAGGGGGCTTAACCTACGAGCAGTACTTC. Protein product: CASSYFASTGGLTYEQYF.

This clonotype was detected many times. The rearrangement uses TRBV5-1 and TRBJ2-3; D possibly corresponds to TRBD1 (6 bases). Germline CDR1 is SGHRS and CDR2 is YFSETQ. The V and J ends lost 5 bases and 4 bases respectively, with 8 bases between them. CDR3 length: 12 residues. CDR3 loop: CASRQGSDTQYF. CDR3 sequence (DNA): TGCGCCAGCAGACAGGGCTCAGATACGCAGTATTTT.

This clonotype was counted only a few times. The chain joins TRBV29-1 to TRBJ1-2; TRBD1 matches 7 bases. The germline CDR1 and CDR2 sequences are SQVTM and ANQGSEA. The CDR3 runs 12 residues. The junction had 9 bases not matched to a gene; V was cut back by 6 bases and J by 8 bases. Written as DNA, the CDR3 is TGCAGCGTCCGACAGGGCCTGTACGGCTACACCTTC. It yields the protein CSVRQGLYGYTF. Full variable domain (outside the CDR3, taken from reference TRBV29-1 and TRBJ1-2): SAVISQKPSRDICQRGTSLTIQCQVDSQVTMMFWYRQQPGQSLTLIATANQGSEATYESGFVIDKFPISRPNLTFSTLTVSNMSPEDSSIYLCSVRQGLYGYTFGSGTRLTVV.

In its sample, this clonotype was seen a few times. The chain is built from TRBV5-4 and TRBJ2-5; 8 positions agree with TRBD2. This CDR3 region has 14 residues. Trimming cost V 2 bases and J 7 bases; bases outside gene matches: 7. Germline CDR1 and CDR2: SGHNT and YYREEE (reference sequence). The CDR3 reads CASSFTSGRGTQYF. CDR3 sequence (DNA): TGTGCCAGCAGCTTTACTAGCGGACGGGGGACCCAGTACTTC.

The DNA for the CDR3 is TGCAGTGCTGATCCAGGGGGCTCGACAAGCTACACCTTC. Its protein product is CSADPGGSTSYTF. The chain carries TRBV20-1 and TRBJ1-2; 8 positions agree with TRBD1. The germline gives CDR1 DFQATT, CDR2 SNEGSKA (reference sequence). V lost 5 bases to trimming and J lost 9 bases; unmatched junction nucleotides: 11. The CDR3 is 13 amino acids.

This clonotype was found many times. At one of its ends the junction is not consistent with the germline gene, which may arise from a read error. The genes are TRBV5-1 and TRBJ2-7, with 12 bases identical to TRBD2. In germline, CDR1 is SGHRS, CDR2 YFSETQ. CDR3 length: 14 amino acids. The CDR3 spells CASSPSGGAYEQYF. CDR3 nucleotides: TGTGCCAGCAGCCCTAGCGGGGGGGCCTACGAGCAGTACTTC.

This clonotype was seen at least ten times. The chain links TRBV5-1 to TRBJ2-7; D might be TRBD1 or TRBD2, each matching 6 bases. The germline V gene encodes CDR1 SGHRS and CDR2 YFSETQ. The CDR3 contains 14 residues. V lost 4 bases, J lost 8 bases, and 19 bases lay in between. The CDR3 bases are TGCGCCAGCAGCCCGGGACGGGGGCGAGGGAAGCAGTACTTC. This codes for CASSPGRGRGKQYF.

This sequence joins TRBV20-1 and TRBJ1-2, with 8 bases that match TRBD1. V shed 0 bases and J 6 bases; nucleotides not matched to a gene: 15. Germline V CDR1 and CDR2: DFQATT, SNEGSKA (reference sequence). The CDR3 has 17 residues. This chain's CDR3 is CSARDLYTDRVTDGYTF. The CDR3 bases are TGCAGTGCTAGAGATCTATATACGGACAGGGTGACGGATGGCTACACCTTC.

This clonotype was counted between two and nine times. The chain is built from TRBV27 and TRBJ1-2, with D possibly matching TRBD1 (5 bases). CDR1 is MNHEY and CDR2 is SMNVEV in the germline V gene (reference sequence). The CDR3 runs to 13 residues. V was clipped by 2 bases and J by 4 bases, with 8 bases between them. The CDR3 DNA reads TGTGCCAGCAGTTTAAGACAGAGCTATGGCTACACCTTC. The encoded protein is CASSLRQSYGYTF.

CDR3 in amino acids: CASRGPGGRYNEQFF. The DNA for the CDR3 is TGTGCCAGCAGGGGGCCGGGGGGACGGTACAATGAGCAGTTCTTC. This chain joins TRBV7-2 and TRBJ2-1, with 7 bases that match TRBD2. The trim removed 6 bases at V and 4 bases at J, leaving 9 bases unmatched. CDR1 is SGHTA, CDR2 FQGNSA, per germline. This CDR3 is 15 amino acids long.